This TCR beta chain was sequenced for a study of identical twins. Regarding this clonotype: Antigen: not known.

Study results and limitations: Recombination models fit unrelated individuals' TCR alpha sharing but underestimated twins'. While abundant cord blood beta clonotypes carried fewer insertions, memory repertoires showed no such pattern.

Each CDR3 protein is one row after TCRdb ran MiXCR on the 5' RACE reads. The repertoire consists of about 200,000 distinct CDR3 sequences, with over 5% occurring once and the leading ten covering roughly 15%. This CDR3 region has 13 residues. Germline lookup yields CDR1 DFQATT and CDR2 SNEGSKA (reference sequence). The ends lost 6 bases at V and 1 base at J; junction bases unmatched: 2. This same sample was also part of a study on T cells expressing NK-cell markers. From that report: The dominant NKG2C+ clonotypes represented roughly 1.0-7.5% of CD8+ T cells in over 5 donors.

This receptor was obtained from a woman aged 18-29 years in good health. The sequencing input was CD8+ T cells sorted from blood. The chain combines TRBV20-1 with TRBJ2-2; TRBD2 aligns across 7 bases. The CDR3 DNA reads as TGCAGTGCGGCTAGCGGGAACACCGGGGAGCTGTTTTTT. This translates into CSAASGNTGELFF.